The present T cell receptor (beta chain) was sequenced within a study of identical twins. This clonotype was counted a single time. What it binds is unknown. General study points: Reduced insertions were recorded for abundant cord blood beta clonotypes, with no such pattern in memory repertoires.

CDR3 length equals 16 residues. The junction had 12 bases not matched to a gene; V was cut back by 3 bases and J by 9 bases. In germline, CDR1 is LNHDA, CDR2 SQIVND (reference sequence). MiXCR, applied by TCRdb to the 5' RACE reads, yields one record per CDR3 protein. The sample has approximately 410,000 distinct CDR3 sequences, about a fifth seen once. The receptor was derived from a man aged 50 or older in good health. V usage is TRBV19 and J usage is TRBJ2-1, with 9 bases that match TRBD2. The sample consisted of naive T cells sorted from blood. Here the CDR3 reads CASSIRAGGYRGEQFF. The CDR3 nucleotides are TGTGCCAGTAGTATCAGAGCGGGGGGATACCGTGGTGAGCAGTTCTTC.